The rows below give T cell receptor beta chains drawn from one sample of a study of T cell responses to AZD1222 COVID-19 vaccine. Sequenced by immunoSEQ multiplex PCR; TCRdb stores in-frame clones only, minus some. This sample yields about 130,000 clones, of which around 86% are seen a single time; around 24% belongs to the top ten. The specimen was peripheral blood, collected on day 0 of AZD1222 vaccination. The receptor source for this set is an adult in good health. The CDR3 runs from the conserved cysteine through the conserved F or W. The order of the fields is D gene, V gene, clone size, J gene, CDR3 protein, CDR3 DNA. A D gene is named only where the DNA matches it firmly. Size tells how often a clone was seen (once, few, many) or the class of an expanded clone, and some rows leave it out.

NA	TRBV10-1	NA	TRBJ2-5	CASSPDGETQYF	TGCGCCAGCAGTCCGGACGGAGAGACCCAGTACTTC
NA	TRBV6-2/TRBV6-3	NA	TRBJ1-2	CASSYQGSYGYTF	TGTGCCAGCAGTTATCAGGGAAGTTATGGCTACACCTTC
NA	TRBV19	NA	TRBJ1-5	CATYGGVKVGNQPQHF	TGTGCCACCTATGGAGGGGTTAAGGTGGGTAATCAGCCCCAGCATTTT
TRBD1	TRBV10-3	NA	TRBJ1-4	CAISQGAPATNEKLFF	TGTGCCATCAGTCAGGGGGCTCCGGCAACTAATGAAAAACTGTTTTTT
NA	TRBV2	NA	TRBJ2-7	CASHERGYEQYF	TGTGCCAGCCACGAACGAGGCTACGAGCAGTACTTC
NA	TRBV12-3/TRBV12-4	few	TRBJ1-2	CASSLSGATGYTF	TGTGCCAGCAGTTTATCGGGGGCCACTGGCTACACCTTC
TRBD1	TRBV19	NA	TRBJ1-1	CASSSQGATEAFF	TGTGCCAGTAGTAGTCAGGGGGCCACTGAAGCTTTCTTT
TRBD1	TRBV6-5	NA	TRBJ1-1	CATHRGTEAFF	TGTGCCACCCACAGGGGGACTGAAGCTTTCTTT
NA	TRBV6-5	NA	TRBJ1-4	CASSYSGTTNEKLFF	TGTGCCAGCAGTTACTCGGGGACGACTAATGAAAAACTGTTTTTT
TRBD1	TRBV9	NA	TRBJ1-5	CASSAGQGPQPQHF	TGTGCCAGCAGCGCAGGACAGGGGCCGCAGCCCCAGCATTTT
TRBD1	TRBV12-3/TRBV12-4	NA	TRBJ2-7	CASRYDRGYEQYF	TGTGCCAGCAGATATGACAGGGGCTACGAGCAGTACTTC
TRBD1	TRBV27	once	TRBJ2-7	CASRGVGQKIYEQYF	TGTGCCAGCAGGGGAGTGGGACAGAAGATCTACGAGCAGTACTTC
NA	TRBV7-7	few	TRBJ2-1	CASSPRQFF	TGTGCTAGCAGCCCCAGACAGTTCTTC
NA	TRBV6-1	NA	TRBJ2-3	CASTDSPSTDTQYF	TGTGCCAGCACCGACAGCCCTAGCACAGATACGCAGTATTTT